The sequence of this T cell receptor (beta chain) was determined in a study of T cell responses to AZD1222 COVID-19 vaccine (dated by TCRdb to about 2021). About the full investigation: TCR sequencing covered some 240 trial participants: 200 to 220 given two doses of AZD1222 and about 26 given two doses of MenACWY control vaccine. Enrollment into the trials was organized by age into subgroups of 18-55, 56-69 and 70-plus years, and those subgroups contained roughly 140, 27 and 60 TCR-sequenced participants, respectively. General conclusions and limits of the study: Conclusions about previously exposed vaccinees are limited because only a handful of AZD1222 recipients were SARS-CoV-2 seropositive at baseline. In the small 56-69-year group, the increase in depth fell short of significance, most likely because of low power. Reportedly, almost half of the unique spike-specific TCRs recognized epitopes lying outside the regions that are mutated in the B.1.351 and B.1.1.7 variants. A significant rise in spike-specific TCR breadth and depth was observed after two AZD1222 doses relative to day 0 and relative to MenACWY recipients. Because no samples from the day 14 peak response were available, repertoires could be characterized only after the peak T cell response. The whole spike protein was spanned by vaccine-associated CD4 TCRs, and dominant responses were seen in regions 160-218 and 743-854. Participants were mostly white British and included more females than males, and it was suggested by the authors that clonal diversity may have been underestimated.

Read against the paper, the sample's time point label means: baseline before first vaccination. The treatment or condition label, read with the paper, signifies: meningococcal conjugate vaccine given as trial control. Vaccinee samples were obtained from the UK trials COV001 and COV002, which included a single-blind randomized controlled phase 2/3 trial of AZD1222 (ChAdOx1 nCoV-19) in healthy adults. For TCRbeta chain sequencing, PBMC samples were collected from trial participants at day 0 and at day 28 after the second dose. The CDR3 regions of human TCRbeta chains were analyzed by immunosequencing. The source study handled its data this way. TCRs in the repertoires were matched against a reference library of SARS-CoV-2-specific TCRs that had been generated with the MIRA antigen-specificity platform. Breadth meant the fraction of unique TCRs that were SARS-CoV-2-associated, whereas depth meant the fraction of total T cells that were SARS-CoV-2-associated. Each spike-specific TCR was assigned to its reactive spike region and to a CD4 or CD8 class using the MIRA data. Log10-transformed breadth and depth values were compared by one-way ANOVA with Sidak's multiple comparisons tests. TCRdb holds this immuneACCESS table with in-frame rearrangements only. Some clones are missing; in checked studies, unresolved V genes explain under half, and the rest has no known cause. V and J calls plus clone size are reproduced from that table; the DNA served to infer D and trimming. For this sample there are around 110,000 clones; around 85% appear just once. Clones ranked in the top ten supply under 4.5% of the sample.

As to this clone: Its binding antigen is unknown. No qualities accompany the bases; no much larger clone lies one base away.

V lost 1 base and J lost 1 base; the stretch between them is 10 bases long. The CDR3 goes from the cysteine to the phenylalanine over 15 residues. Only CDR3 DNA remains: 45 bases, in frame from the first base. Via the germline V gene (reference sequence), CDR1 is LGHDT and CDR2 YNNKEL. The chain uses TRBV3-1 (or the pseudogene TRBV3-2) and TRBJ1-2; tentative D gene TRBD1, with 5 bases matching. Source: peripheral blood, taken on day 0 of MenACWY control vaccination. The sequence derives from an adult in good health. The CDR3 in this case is CASSQVGRGNYGYTF. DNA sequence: TGTGCCAGCAGCCAAGTAGGGAGGGGTAACTATGGCTACACCTTC.